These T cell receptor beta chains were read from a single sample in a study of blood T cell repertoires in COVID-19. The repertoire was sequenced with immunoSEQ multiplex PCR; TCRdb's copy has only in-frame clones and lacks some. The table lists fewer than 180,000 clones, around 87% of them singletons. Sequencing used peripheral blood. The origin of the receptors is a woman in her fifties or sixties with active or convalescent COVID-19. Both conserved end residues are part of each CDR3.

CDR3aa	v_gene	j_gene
CASSLRDSQKEKLFF	TRBV2	TRBJ1-4
CASTLSQGAGQPQHF	TRBV2	TRBJ1-5
CATSITGHGEKLFF	TRBV15	TRBJ1-4
CASSLGTSTDTQYF	TRBV5-1	TRBJ2-3
CASSLDSYVGEQYF	TRBV5-6	TRBJ2-7
CASRFQGTRGYTF	TRBV6-5	TRBJ1-2
CASSSDSYTGELFF	TRBV18	TRBJ2-2
CASSLSRSGGAGEQFF	TRBV5-1	TRBJ2-1
CAISAGTSGGERNEQFF	TRBV10-3	TRBJ2-1
CASREMGLANTDTQYF	TRBV13	TRBJ2-3
CATSGTDRGEKLFF	TRBV15	TRBJ1-4